This T cell receptor beta chain was sequenced during a study of cytomegalovirus exposure and HLA in healthy donors. Study-level findings and limits: High specificity and sensitivity for cytomegalovirus status were reported for the classifier.

Remarks on this clone: Its antigen is still unknown.

The CDR3 is 13 amino acids. Germline V lookup: CDR1 GTSNPN, CDR2 SVGIG (reference sequence). Deletions cut 0 bases from V and 6 bases from J, with 8 bases between. This PCR relied on a set of 60 Vbeta primers and 13 Jbeta primers. The method was immunoSEQ multiplex PCR; TCRdb's version includes in-frame clones alone and lacks a portion of them. The sample contains 150,000 to 180,000 clones, around 81% of which appear only once. This TCR was recovered from a middle-aged woman in good health and CMV-seropositive. Sequencing input: PBMCs. This chain joins TRBV30 and TRBJ2-2, with D uncertain. CDR3 DNA sequence: TGTGCCTGGAGTGTAGAAACGGCCGGGGAGCTGTTTTTT. Protein: CAWSVETAGELFF.